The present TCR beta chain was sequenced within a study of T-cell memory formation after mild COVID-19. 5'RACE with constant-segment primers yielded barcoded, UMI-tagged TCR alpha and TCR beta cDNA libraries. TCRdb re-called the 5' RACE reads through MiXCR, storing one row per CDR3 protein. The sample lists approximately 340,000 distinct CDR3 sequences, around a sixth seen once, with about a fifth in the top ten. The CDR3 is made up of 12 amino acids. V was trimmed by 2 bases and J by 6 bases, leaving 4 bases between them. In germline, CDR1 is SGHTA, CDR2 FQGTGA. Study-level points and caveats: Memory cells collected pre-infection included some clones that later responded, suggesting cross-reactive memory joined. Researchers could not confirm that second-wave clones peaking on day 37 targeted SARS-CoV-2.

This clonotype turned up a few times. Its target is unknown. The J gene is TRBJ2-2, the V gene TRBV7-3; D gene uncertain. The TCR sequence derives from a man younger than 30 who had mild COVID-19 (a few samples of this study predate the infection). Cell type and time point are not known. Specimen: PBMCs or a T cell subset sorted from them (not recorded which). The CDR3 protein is CASSLASGELFF. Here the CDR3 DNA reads TGTGCCAGCAGCTTAGCTTCCGGGGAGCTGTTTTTT. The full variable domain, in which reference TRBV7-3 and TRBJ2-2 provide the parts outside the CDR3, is GAGVSQTPSNKVTEKGKYVELRCDPISGHTALYWYRQSLGQGPEFLIYFQGTGAADDSGLPNDRFFAVRPEGSVSTLKIQRTERGDSAVYLCASSLASGELFFGEGSRLTVL.